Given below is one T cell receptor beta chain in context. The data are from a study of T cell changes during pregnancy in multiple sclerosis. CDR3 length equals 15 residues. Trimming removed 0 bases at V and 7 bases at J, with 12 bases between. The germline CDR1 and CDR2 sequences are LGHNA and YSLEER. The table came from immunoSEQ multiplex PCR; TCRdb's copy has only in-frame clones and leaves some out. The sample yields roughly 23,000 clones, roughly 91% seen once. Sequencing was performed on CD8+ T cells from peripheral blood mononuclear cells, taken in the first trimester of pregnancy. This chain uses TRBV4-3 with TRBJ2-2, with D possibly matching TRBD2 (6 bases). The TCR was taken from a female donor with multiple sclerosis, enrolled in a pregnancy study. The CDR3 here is CASSQDLGGVGELFF. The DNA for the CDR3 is TGCGCCAGCAGCCAAGACCTGGGGGGAGTCGGGGAGCTGTTTTTT.